These 10 T cell receptor beta chains share one sample of origin, sequenced in a study of siplizumab effects on memory and regulatory T cells. Profiled with immunoSEQ multiplex PCR; TCRdb holds only in-frame clones, not every one. The sample lists about 68,000 clones; about 92% were seen once. Sequencing was done on a sample of CD8+ T cells sorted from blood. The source of these receptors is a human donor in good health.

The chain has TRBV27 and TRBJ2-3, with 9 bases identical to TRBD2. The CDR3 is 17 residues long. The germline V gene has CDR1 MNHEY and CDR2 SMNVEV (reference sequence). V lost 4 bases, J lost 0 bases, and 8 bases stayed unmatched. The CDR3: CASSSKIAGASTDTQYF. Written as DNA, the CDR3 is TGTGCCAGCAGTTCCAAAATAGCGGGGGCGAGCACAGATACGCAGTATTTT.

In its sample, this clone was seen once. The J gene is TRBJ2-3, the V gene TRBV28; tentative D call: TRBD1 (6 bases). This CDR3 spans 15 amino acids. CDR1 and CDR2 (germline): MDHEN, SYDVKM. With 4 bases removed from V and 4 bases from J, the gap between germline ends came to 15 bases. CDR3 loop: CASSSTRGAADTQYF. Written as DNA, the CDR3 is TGTGCCAGCAGTTCCACCAGGGGCGCGGCAGATACGCAGTATTTT.

The chain couples TRBV13 to TRBJ2-1; D remains unclear. Trimming took 2 bases from V and 5 from J, leaving 4 bases between them. This CDR3 spans 12 amino acids. The germline gives CDR1 PRHDT, CDR2 FYEKMQ (reference sequence). DNA of the CDR3: TGTGCCAGCAGCTTACGGGACAATGAGCAGTTCTTC. This translates into CASSLRDNEQFF.

V and J are TRBV6-6 and TRBJ1-1; possible D gene TRBD1, 5 bases. V was pared by 7 bases and J by 0 bases, with 15 bases between. Germline V CDR1 and CDR2: MNHNY, SVGAGI (reference sequence). This CDR3 has 15 residues. CDR3 in amino acids: CASTQSGGMNTEAFF. DNA for the CDR3: TGTGCCAGCACCCAATCCGGGGGAATGAACACTGAAGCTTTCTTT.

The V and J genes are TRBV14 and TRBJ2-7; D gene uncertain. Germline CDR1 reads SGHDN; CDR2 reads FVKESK. The CDR3 is 12 residues long. Trimming took off 2 bases at V and 4 bases at J, with 6 bases between the two ends. The CDR3 is CASSQTYYEQYF. CDR3 in DNA: TGTGCCAGCAGCCAAACGTATTACGAGCAGTACTTC. The variable domain in full, completed from reference TRBV14 and TRBJ2-7, reads EAGVTQFPSHSVIEKGQTVTLRCDPISGHDNLYWYRRVMGKEIKFLLHFVKESKQDESGMPNNRFLAERTGGTYSTLKVQPAELEDSGVYFCASSQTYYEQYFGPGTRLTVT.

J is TRBJ2-1 and V is TRBV19, with TRBD2 as a possible D gene (5 bases). Trimming removed 1 base at V and 6 bases at J, with 16 bases between. CDR1 is LNHDA, CDR2 SQIVND, per germline (reference sequence). CDR3 length: 16 amino acids. The CDR3 coding sequence is TGTGCCAGTAGTATAGGATCGGGCGGGCATTTCAATGAGCAGTTCTTC. Protein product: CASSIGSGGHFNEQFF.

This chain connects TRBV30 to TRBJ2-1, with D possibly TRBD2 on 5 matching bases. The germline V gene has CDR1 GTSNPN and CDR2 SVGIG (reference sequence). The CDR3 has 8 residues. The CDR3 DNA sequence: TGTGCTGGGGAGCCCCAGTTCTTC. Amino acids: CAGEPQFF.

The chain uses TRBV7-9 and TRBJ2-7; weak D call: TRBD2 (5 bases). Trimming took 4 bases from V and 4 from J, leaving 20 bases between them. The length of the CDR3 is 16 residues. Germline-derived CDR1 and CDR2 are SEHNR and FQNEAQ (reference sequence). CDR3 sequence reads: CASSSTAGISGYEQYF. CDR3 DNA sequence: TGTGCCAGCAGCTCAACAGCCGGGATCTCGGGGTACGAGCAGTACTTC.

The chain links TRBV13 to TRBJ2-5; 8 nucleotides match TRBD2. The germline gives CDR1 PRHDT, CDR2 FYEKMQ (reference sequence). Trimming at V came to 5 bases and at J to 5 bases, leaving 10 bases not matched to a gene. This CDR3 contains 15 residues. The CDR3 DNA reads as TGTGCCAGCAGCCCACCCCGGGGGGGGGCGGAGACCCAGTACTTC. This gives the protein CASSPPRGGAETQYF.

The J gene is TRBJ1-2, the V gene TRBV28, with TRBD1 matching 8 bases. There are 14 residues in the CDR3. Germline lookup yields CDR1 MDHEN and CDR2 SYDVKM. V was pared by 5 bases and J by 4 bases, with 6 bases of the junction left unmatched. The CDR3 coding sequence is TGTGCCAGCAGTCCCGCAGGGGGCGCCTATGGCTACACCTTC. Protein sequence: CASSPAGGAYGYTF.